A selection of T cell receptor beta chains follows, all from one sample in a study of OX40 agonist ivuxolimab in advanced cancers. Here immunoSEQ multiplex PCR was the method, and the copy in TCRdb shows in-frame clones only, minus some. The data hold about 20,000 clones, with over 80% observed a single time. The sample was CD4+ or CD8+ T cells sorted from blood, taken in a trial of the OX40 agonist ivuxolimab. Receptor source: an adult with an advanced solid tumor such as melanoma, head and neck, liver or kidney cancer. Each CDR3 is given with its conserved first and last residue. The order of the fields is clone size, D gene, V gene, J gene, CDR3 DNA, CDR3 protein. The D gene is left open where the match is weak. Some rows have no size entry. The others give once, few or many, or a class for an expanded clone.

-	TRBD2	TRBV5-1	TRBJ2-1	TGCGCCAGCAGTTTGACTCGCGGGGGCTCCTACAATGAGCAGTTCTTC	CASSLTRGGSYNEQFF
-	-	TRBV5-6	TRBJ1-1	TGTGCCAGCAGCTCGGGACTCGGGGCTTTCTTT	CASSSGLGAFF
few	-	TRBV27	TRBJ2-7	TGTGCCAGCAGTTTATGGGCCAACTACGAGCAGTACTTC	CASSLWANYEQYF
-	-	TRBV11-2	TRBJ1-3	TGTGCCAGCAGCTCTTTCGGAAACACCATATATTTT	CASSSFGNTIYF
-	-	TRBV7-2	TRBJ2-1	TGTGCCAGCAGCTTGGTTGCCTACAATGAGCAGTTCTTC	CASSLVAYNEQFF
few	-	TRBV13	TRBJ2-1	TGTGCCAGCAGCCTGAAAGTGTTCAACAATGAGCAGTTCTTC	CASSLKVFNNEQFF
-	TRBD1	TRBV19	TRBJ2-7	TGTGCCAGTAATACCGGGACAGAGAGCTACGAGCAGTACTTC	CASNTGTESYEQYF
-	-	TRBV7-7	TRBJ2-5	TGTGCCAGCAGCCTTATGCCTCAAGAGACCCAGTACTTC	CASSLMPQETQYF
-	-	TRBV19	TRBJ2-1	TGTGCCAGTAGTGTAGGGAATAGGATAGTACTTGGGTACTACAATGAGCAGTTCTTC	CASSVGNRIVLGYYNEQFF
once	-	TRBV7-6	TRBJ2-1	TGTGCCAGCAGCTCCAGCGGGCGAGGAGAGCAGTTCTTC	CASSSSGRGEQFF
medium-sized	-	TRBV25-1	TRBJ1-2	TGTGCCAGCAAACCGGGAGGTGGATATGGCTACACCTTC	CASKPGGGYGYTF
-	TRBD1	TRBV11-3	TRBJ2-7	TGTGCCAGCAGCGGGGGGACAGGGGACCCCTACGAGCAGTACTTC	CASSGGTGDPYEQYF
-	-	TRBV4-1	TRBJ2-7	TGCGCCAGCAGCCAAGATGTGACAGAAAGCTCCTACGAGCAGTACTTC	CASSQDVTESSYEQYF
-	-	TRBV27	TRBJ2-7	TGTGCCAGCAGTCTAGGGACGGCATATTCCGAGCAGTACTTC	CASSLGTAYSEQYF
-	TRBD1	TRBV7-9	TRBJ2-1	TGTGCCAGCAGCTTGCCAGGGGGTTCCTACAATGAGCAGTTCTTC	CASSLPGGSYNEQFF
-	TRBD2	TRBV5-1	TRBJ2-2	TGCGCCAGCAGGGGAGGGGTACTAGCGGGAGTACTGAACACCGGGGAGCTGTTTTTT	CASRGGVLAGVLNTGELFF
-	TRBD2	TRBV29-1	TRBJ2-3	TGCAGCGTTGTTGGACCGGGAGGGGTCGCAGATACGCAGTATTTT	CSVVGPGGVADTQYF
-	TRBD1	TRBV2	TRBJ2-6	TGTGCCAGCAGTCAGGGGGCTGGGGCCAACGTCCTGACTTTC	CASSQGAGANVLTF
-	TRBD1	TRBV9	TRBJ1-1	TGTGCCAGCAGCGACACAGGGGGCGGCACTGAAGCTTTCTTT	CASSDTGGGTEAFF
-	-	TRBV28	TRBJ1-5	TGTGCCAGCAGTCTTGAGGCAGGGAATCAGCCCCAGCATTTT	CASSLEAGNQPQHF
-	-	TRBV25-1	TRBJ1-2	TGTGCCAGCACCTCCAGTACAGGGTCATATGGCTACACCTTC	CASTSSTGSYGYTF
-	TRBD2	TRBV7-7	TRBJ2-5	TGTGCTAGCAGCTTAATAGCGGGGGCCTCCCCGGAGACCCAGTACTTC	CASSLIAGASPETQYF
-	TRBD2	TRBV23-1	TRBJ2-3	TGCGCCAGCAGTCAGGGGGGGACTGACACAGATACGCAGTATTTT	CASSQGGTDTDTQYF
medium-sized	TRBD1	TRBV6-5	TRBJ2-7	TGTGCCAGCAGCTCCGGGACAGGGGGCTACGAGCAGTACTTC	CASSSGTGGYEQYF
medium-sized	-	TRBV6-6	TRBJ2-7	TGTGCCAGCAGCCCCGAGCAGGTGCCCTACGAGCAGTACTTC	CASSPEQVPYEQYF
-	-	TRBV6-1	TRBJ2-1	TGTGCCAGCAGCGGCTTCAGGGATAGAAATGAGCAGTTCTTC	CASSGFRDRNEQFF
-	TRBD2	TRBV9	TRBJ2-1	TGTGCCAGCAGCATCCAGCCGGGACTAGCGGGAGAGGGGCAGTTCTTC	CASSIQPGLAGEGQFF
few	-	TRBV5-1	TRBJ1-1	TGCGCCAGCAGCTTGGAGGGACCGACCTCAACTGAAGCTTTCTTT	CASSLEGPTSTEAFF
-	-	TRBV6-6	TRBJ1-1	TGTGCCAGCAGTGCGGGGGCCTCAATGAACACTGAAGCTTTCTTT	CASSAGASMNTEAFF
-	TRBD2	TRBV27	TRBJ2-1	TGTGCCAGCAGCCAGGATGCGGGAGGGTCCAATGAGCAGTTCTTC	CASSQDAGGSNEQFF
-	TRBD1	TRBV29-1	TRBJ2-1	TGCAGCGCGGACAGGGGGCTCAATGAGCAGTTCTTC	CSADRGLNEQFF
-	-	TRBV27	TRBJ1-1	TGTGCCAGCAGATTTGGGGTTACTGAAGCTTTCTTT	CASRFGVTEAFF
-	-	TRBV5-1	TRBJ2-5	TGCGCCAGCAGCCCATGGAAGGGGACATACCAAGAGACCCAGTACTTC	CASSPWKGTYQETQYF
once	-	TRBV27	TRBJ1-1	TGTGCCAGCAGTCTACCGGGAGGGGCCACTGAAGCTTTCTTT	CASSLPGGATEAFF
-	-	TRBV4-1	TRBJ2-7	TGCGCCAGCAGCCAATTTGGGGGGCCGCTTGACGAGCAGTACTTC	CASSQFGGPLDEQYF
-	-	TRBV7-2	TRBJ2-1	TGTGCCAGCAGCTTTAGTGAGCAGTTCTTC	CASSFSEQFF
-	TRBD1	TRBV27	TRBJ2-1	TGTGCCAGCAGTTTATCCGCTGGGGACAGGGTCTACAATGAGCAGTTCTTC	CASSLSAGDRVYNEQFF
-	TRBD1	TRBV2	TRBJ2-3	TGTGCCAGCAGCGCCGGGACAGGGAGGACAGATACGCAGTATTTT	CASSAGTGRTDTQYF
once	TRBD1	TRBV29-1	TRBJ1-2	TGCAGCGTTGTCACAGGGGGGTCCTATGGCTACACCTTC	CSVVTGGSYGYTF
-	TRBD1	TRBV5-4	TRBJ2-7	TGTGCCAGCAGCCCCACTACAGGGGGTCTCTACGAGCAGTACTTC	CASSPTTGGLYEQYF
few	-	TRBV2	TRBJ2-1	TGTGCCAGCAGTGCCGTAACAGGGCCATACAATGAGCAGTTCTTC	CASSAVTGPYNEQFF
-	-	TRBV30	TRBJ2-3	TGTGTGGGGGATAGAACAGATACGCAGTATTTT	CVGDRTDTQYF
-	TRBD1	TRBV19	TRBJ1-5	TGTGCCAGTAGTCTCGACAGGGTCCGGCCCCAGCATTTT	CASSLDRVRPQHF
-	-	TRBV14	TRBJ2-5	TGTGCCAGCAGCCGCCCCTCCTCTGCAGGGGCCGAGACCCAGTACTTC	CASSRPSSAGAETQYF
-	TRBD1	TRBV9	TRBJ1-2	TGTGCCAGCAGCCCTCGGACAGGGGACTATGGCTACACCTTC	CASSPRTGDYGYTF
-	TRBD2	TRBV30	TRBJ2-1	TGTGCCTGGAGTGTAATCCCAGCGGGGGGGCAAGATGAGCAGTTCTTC	CAWSVIPAGGQDEQFF
once	-	TRBV14	TRBJ1-4	TGTGCCAGCAGCCAAGCGGGCAGGTATGCAACTAATGAAAAACTGTTTTTT	CASSQAGRYATNEKLFF
-	TRBD2	TRBV27	TRBJ2-7	TGTGCCAGCAGAGGACTAGCGGTCTACGAGCAGTACTTC	CASRGLAVYEQYF
-	TRBD1	TRBV5-6	TRBJ2-7	TGTGCCAGCAGCTTTGGACAGGGGGCGTTCTACGAGCAGTACTTC	CASSFGQGAFYEQYF